A selection of T cell receptor beta chains follows, all from one sample in a study of shared clonotypes between healthy human individuals. Data came from immunoSEQ multiplex PCR; TCRdb stores just in-frame clones and leaves some out. The sample comprises a few million clones, almost 96% of which are singletons, and roughly 0.13% rests with the top ten. Sequenced: naive CD4+ T cells sorted from blood. These receptors were obtained from a man between 18 and 35 years old in good health. Both conserved end residues are part of each CDR3. Fields, in order: clone size, J gene, V gene, D gene, CDR3 DNA, CDR3 protein. D genes are given only for firm matches. Only part of the rows carry a size: once, few, many, or a class if the clone is expanded.

>.|TRBJ2-2|TRBV2|.
TGTGCCAGCAGTGTCGGGGTGAACACCGGGGAGCTGTTTTTT
CASSVGVNTGELFF
>once|TRBJ1-6|TRBV6-1|.
TGTGCCAGCAGTGAATTAGGGTCCCTCCACTTT
CASSELGSLHF
>once|TRBJ2-7|TRBV5-4|TRBD2
TGTGCCAGCAGCGCTCCGGGACTAGCTGGGAACGAGCAGTACTTC
CASSAPGLAGNEQYF
>.|TRBJ2-7|TRBV25-1|TRBD2
TGTGCCAGCACTACCCCAGCGGGGGCGAGCTCCTACGAGCAGTACTTC
CASTTPAGASSYEQYF
>.|TRBJ2-5|TRBV2|.
TGTGCCAGCAGTGGCCGGCAGTGGGAGACCCAGTACTTC
CASSGRQWETQYF
>.|TRBJ2-7|TRBV6-5|TRBD2
TGTGCCAGCAGATCGACTAGCAACGAGCAGTACTTC
CASRSTSNEQYF
>.|TRBJ1-1|TRBV5-4|.
TGTGCCAGCAGCTACATGACAGGGAACACTGAAGCTTTCTTT
CASSYMTGNTEAFF
>.|TRBJ1-2|TRBV5-1|.
TGCGCCAGCAGCCGGGACGGAGCTAACTATGGCTACACCTTC
CASSRDGANYGYTF
>.|TRBJ1-4|TRBV7-9|.
TGTGCCAGCAGCTTCGGGGACCGGATGAGTGAAAAACTGTTTTTT
CASSFGDRMSEKLFF
>.|TRBJ2-3|TRBV7-9|.
TGTGCCAGCAGCCCTACAGGGTCTAGCACAGATACGCAGTATTTT
CASSPTGSSTDTQYF
>once|TRBJ1-5|TRBV10-3|TRBD1
TGTGCCATCAGTGCCCGCGGACAGGGAGGTCAGCCCCAGCATTTT
CAISARGQGGQPQHF
>.|TRBJ1-2|TRBV6-6|TRBD1
TGTGCCAGCACTAACAAGGGGGCAAGTCACTATGGCTACACCTTC
CASTNKGASHYGYTF
>.|TRBJ2-3|TRBV19|.
TGTGCCAGTAGTAGCGGGGGCACAGATACGCAGTATTTT
CASSSGGTDTQYF
>once|TRBJ1-4|TRBV5-1|TRBD1
TGCGCCAGCAGCGAGGGGACAGTACAAAATGAAAAACTGTTTTTT
CASSEGTVQNEKLFF
>.|TRBJ2-2|TRBV18|.
TGTGCCAGCTCACCACCGTTGGGGCTGGGCACCGGGGAGCTGTTTTTT
CASSPPLGLGTGELFF
>.|TRBJ2-5|TRBV6-5|TRBD2
TGTGCCAGCAGTCATCCCGGGGGGGAGACCCAGTACTTC
CASSHPGGETQYF
>.|TRBJ1-6|TRBV5-1|.
TGCGCCAGCAGCTTGGATGCAGGGCGCTCACCCCTCCACTTT
CASSLDAGRSPLHF
>.|TRBJ2-1|TRBV4-1|TRBD2
TGCGCCAGCAGCCAACTGGGACTAGCGAAAAATGAGCAGTTCTTC
CASSQLGLAKNEQFF